A single sample gave rise to the 9 T cell receptor beta chains below, sequenced in a study of early T cells in non-severe SARS-CoV-2 infection. Via MiXCR, TCRdb re-called the 5' RACE reads, giving one row per CDR3 protein. The top ten clones hold under 15% of a sample with some 40,000 distinct CDR3 sequences, 6% to 9.5% of them seen once. The sample in question was whole blood, obtained at baseline. The source is an adult who was a healthcare worker with PCR-confirmed SARS-CoV-2 infection or an uninfected control (not recorded which).

This clonotype was counted at least ten times. The chain combines TRBV10-3 with TRBJ2-1; TRBD1 matches at 7 bases. The V gene end was trimmed by 4 bases and the J gene end by 7 bases; junction bases not matched to a gene: 28. Per germline, CDR1 ENHRY and CDR2 SYGVKD. The CDR3 is 21 residues long. CDR3 sequence: CAISVGLGTGATPTKGNEQFF. DNA of the CDR3: TGTGCCATCAGTGTCGGTTTGGGAACAGGGGCGACACCCACCAAGGGTAATGAGCAGTTCTTC.

This chain joins TRBV11-2 and TRBJ1-2; 7 positions agree with TRBD1. V trimming: 0 bases; J trimming: 2 bases; junction bases outside the gene matches: 6. The germline CDR1 and CDR2 sequences are SGHAT and FQNNGV. The CDR3 length is 16 residues. CDR3 sequence (DNA): TGTGCCAGCAGCTTAGAAGGGACAGATAGAAACTATGGCTACACCTTC. Translating gives CASSLEGTDRNYGYTF. Full variable domain (missing parts from reference TRBV11-2 and TRBJ1-2): EAGVAQSPRYKIIEKRQSVAFWCNPISGHATLYWYQQILGQGPKLLIQFQNNGVVDDSQLPKDRFSAERLKGVDSTLKIQPAKLEDSAVYLCASSLEGTDRNYGYTFGSGTRLTVV.

This clonotype turned up a few times. The chain recombines TRBV7-6 with TRBJ2-4, with D perhaps matching TRBD1 or TRBD2 (5 bases each). Germline CDR1 is SGHVS and CDR2 is FNYEAQ. V lost 5 bases to trimming and J lost 8 bases, with 19 bases between them. The CDR3 is made up of 15 amino acids. CDR3 bases: TGTGCCAGCAGCCCTACGTCCGGGACGCGTGACATTCAGTACTTC. It is translated as CASSPTSGTRDIQYF.

Many counts were recorded for this clonotype. The chain carries TRBV20-1 and TRBJ1-2; perhaps TRBD1 as D (6 bases). The germline CDR1 and CDR2 sequences are DFQATT and SNEGSKA (reference sequence). V was clipped by 3 bases and J by 3 bases, with 14 bases between them. The CDR3 spans 14 residues. The CDR3 loop reads CSARDRGGDYGYTF. The DNA of the CDR3 is TGCAGTGCTAGGGACCGAGGGGGTGACTATGGCTACACCTTC.

This clonotype was seen at least ten times. J is TRBJ1-2 and V is TRBV12-3 or TRBV12-4, with D unclear. The CDR3 loop spans 12 amino acids. The V end was cut by 5 bases, the J end by 5 bases, with 9 bases between. For the CDR3, the DNA is TGTGCCAGCAGTACCTGGGAGTATGGCTACACCTTC. Protein sequence: CASSTWEYGYTF.

This clonotype appeared a few times. The CDR3 bases are TGTGCCAGCAGCGCAGGAGGGACCGTCGAAGCTTTCTTT. It translates to CASSAGGTVEAFF. V usage is TRBV9 and J usage is TRBJ1-1; tentative D call: TRBD1 (5 bases). Germline V gene lookup returns CDR1 SGDLS and CDR2 YYNGEE. CDR3 length: 13 amino acids. V was cut by 3 bases and J by 8 bases, with 14 bases left in between.

This clonotype was picked up many times. This chain uses TRBV15 with TRBJ1-3, with 7 bases aligning to TRBD1. The CDR3 totals 15 residues. Germline V gives CDR1 LNHNV, CDR2 YYDKDF (reference sequence). V dropped 4 bases and J dropped 0; count of bases not matched to a gene: 3. The CDR3 is CATSTGTASGNTIYF. DNA for the CDR3: TGTGCCACCAGCACAGGGACAGCCTCTGGAAACACCATATATTTT.

V is TRBV19 and J is TRBJ2-5; D is possibly TRBD2 (6 bases). This CDR3 has 13 residues. CDR1 is LNHDA, CDR2 SQIVND, per germline (reference sequence). The V end was cut by 8 bases, the J end by 5 bases, with 15 bases between. The CDR3 is CASRDSGRETQYF. The CDR3, as DNA: TGTGCCAGTCGGGACTCCGGCCGGGAGACCCAGTACTTC.

This clonotype turned up a few times. The genes are TRBV6-6 and TRBJ1-1; TRBD1 matches at 7 bases. V was pared by 5 bases and J by 1 base, with 1 base of the junction left unmatched. The CDR3 is made up of 13 amino acids. From germline, CDR1 is MNHNY and CDR2 SVGAGI (reference sequence). CDR3 DNA sequence: TGTGCCAGCAGTGGGACAGAGAACACTGAAGCTTTCTTT. Protein product: CASSGTENTEAFF.